The 22 T cell receptor beta chains listed next were all sequenced from one sample in a study of T cells in Graves' hyperthyroidism and ophthalmopathy. There were TCR beta CDR3 regions amplified from RNA transcripts. The primer set for the first-round RT-PCR of the TCR CDR3 was HTBI. TCRdb reanalysed the multiplex PCR reads using MiXCR and keeps one entry per CDR3 protein. The sample shows some 570,000 distinct CDR3 sequences, 11% to 15% of them seen only once. Sequenced: blood. The source is a woman aged 18-29 years with Graves' ophthalmopathy.

Only a few counts were recorded for this clonotype. The J gene is TRBJ2-7, the V gene TRBV30; TRBD1 aligns across 8 bases. After removal of 3 bases from V and 3 bases from J, the junction contained 13 bases not matched to a gene. The CDR3 has 16 amino acids. Germline CDR1 reads GTSNPN; CDR2 reads SVGIG (reference sequence). CDR3 sequence: CAWRQYQTGTGYEQYF. The CDR3 region has the DNA TGTGCCTGGAGACAATACCAGACCGGGACAGGCTACGAGCAGTACTTC.

The chain is built from TRBV3-1 and TRBJ2-7; D may be TRBD2 (6 bases). Germline V gene data show CDR1 as LGHDT and CDR2 as YNNKEL (reference sequence). This CDR3 contains 16 residues. Deletions cut 1 base from V and 0 bases from J, with 13 bases between. The CDR3 sequence: CASSQGVLRDSYEQYF. CDR3 in DNA: TGTGCCAGCAGCCAAGGGGTTTTGCGGGACTCCTACGAGCAGTACTTC.

In this sample, this clonotype turned up a few times. The chain has TRBV6-6 and TRBJ2-1, with 9 bases lining up with TRBD1. J gave up 12 bases and V 2 bases, and 14 bases lay outside the gene matches. This CDR3 is built from 16 residues. Germline V CDR1 and CDR2: MNHNY, SVGAGI (reference sequence). In nucleotides, the CDR3 is TGTGCCAGCAGTTACGCTAACAGGGGGCGGCTTTCGGGGCAGTTCTTC. It yields the protein CASSYANRGRLSGQFF.

This clonotype came up many times. The chain employs TRBV5-8 and TRBJ1-6; perhaps TRBD1 as D (5 bases). This CDR3 region has 14 residues. CDR1 and CDR2 from the germline V gene are SGHTS and YDEGEE. V was trimmed by 4 bases and J by 8 bases, leaving 13 bases between them. CDR3 protein: CASSVQGADSPLHF. The CDR3 coding sequence is TGTGCCAGCAGCGTTCAGGGTGCGGATTCACCCCTCCACTTT.

This clonotype has at least ten counts. The J gene is TRBJ1-6, the V gene TRBV28, with TRBD1 as a possible D gene (6 bases). Trimming removed 4 bases at V and 10 bases at J, with 14 bases between. The CDR3 runs 14 residues. Germline values: CDR1 MDHEN, CDR2 SYDVKM. The CDR3 sequence is CASSSGQFKSPLHF. CDR3 coding DNA: TGTGCCAGCAGTTCCGGACAGTTCAAGTCACCCCTCCACTTT.

At least ten counts were recorded for this clonotype. The V gene is TRBV28, the J gene TRBJ2-2, with a weak D call TRBD2 (6 bases). The CDR3 is 13 amino acids. The germline CDR1 and CDR2 sequences are MDHEN and SYDVKM. V was trimmed by 11 bases and J by 5 bases, leaving 15 bases between them. The CDR3 DNA reads TGTGCCCACCGGGGGAGTTCGACCGGGGAGCTGTTTTTT. Amino acids: CAHRGSSTGELFF.

This clonotype was recorded at least ten times. V usage is TRBV12-3 or TRBV12-4 and J usage is TRBJ1-1, with D tentatively TRBD1 (6 bases). The CDR3 contains 15 residues. With 1 base removed from V and 5 bases from J, the gap between germline ends came to 14 bases. CDR3 region: CASSLDVITGTEAFF. DNA of the CDR3: TGTGCCAGCAGTTTAGACGTGATAACAGGGACTGAAGCTTTCTTT.

The sample holds a few counts of this clonotype. The chain uses TRBV19 and TRBJ1-1, with D maybe TRBD1 (5 bases). This CDR3 has 13 residues. CDR1 LNHDA and CDR2 SQIVND come from the germline V gene (reference sequence). Trimming removed 10 bases at V and 4 bases at J, with 16 bases between. The CDR3, as DNA: TGTGCCACCCGATGGGGGGAGCGCACTGAAGCTTTCTTT. As protein: CATRWGERTEAFF.

The chain uses TRBV10-3 and TRBJ2-7, with 9 bases identical to TRBD2. The CDR3 totals 13 residues. V was clipped by 11 bases and J by 5 bases; unmatched bases: 10. Germline-derived CDR1 and CDR2 are ENHRY and SYGVKD. The CDR3 nucleotides read TGTGCCGCAGCGGGAGGTAGAGAAAACGAGCAGTACTTC. Translating gives CAAAGGRENEQYF.

This clonotype was detected ten times or more. This chain uses TRBV7-9 with TRBJ2-5; D is undetermined. The V gene lost 3 bases and the J gene lost 1 base, with 9 bases spanning the gap. The CDR3 loop spans 14 amino acids. From germline, CDR1 is SEHNR and CDR2 FQNEAQ (reference sequence). DNA of the CDR3: TGTGCCAGCAGCTTGGGTAGGGCCCAAGAGACCCAGTACTTC. Its protein is CASSLGRAQETQYF.

The rearrangement joins TRBV4-2 to TRBJ1-2, with D possibly matching TRBD1 (6 bases). The CDR3 is 14 amino acids. The germline V and J ends were trimmed by 4 bases and 7 bases, with 16 bases remaining between them. Germline assignment: CDR1 LGHNA and CDR2 YNFKEQ. The CDR3 loop reads CASSPEGGWGGYTF. In DNA form, the CDR3 reads TGTGCCAGCAGCCCCGAGGGGGGATGGGGTGGCTACACCTTC.

This clonotype was counted ten times or more. V and J are TRBV3-1 and TRBJ2-6; D remains unclear. The V gene's germline CDR1 is LGHDT and CDR2 YNNKEL (reference sequence). The CDR3 sequence is 16 residues long. Between the trimmed V and J ends, which lost 0 bases and 1 base, there was a span of 7 bases. In DNA, the CDR3 is TGTGCCAGCAGCCAAGACGTCGGGTCTGGGGCCAACGTCCTGACTTTC. Residues: CASSQDVGSGANVLTF.

The sample holds many counts of this clonotype. The genes are TRBV12-3 or TRBV12-4 and TRBJ1-5; 7 bases match TRBD1. The CDR3 extends over 13 amino acids. V lost 5 bases and J lost 7; bases outside the gene matches: 5. CDR3 coding DNA: TGTGCCAGCAGTGACAGGGAGAGGCAGCCCCAGCATTTT. Its protein is CASSDRERQPQHF.

At least ten counts were recorded for this clonotype. This rearrangement joins TRBV10-3 to TRBJ2-3, with 8 bases that match TRBD2. Germline values: CDR1 ENHRY, CDR2 SYGVKD. After removal of 6 bases from V and 4 bases from J, the junction contained 6 bases not matched to a gene. The CDR3 covers 14 residues. Here the CDR3 DNA reads TGTGCCATCAGACCGGGAGGGCCGGCAGATACGCAGTATTTT. It specifies CAIRPGGPADTQYF.

The V gene is TRBV27, the J gene TRBJ2-1; 8 bases line up with TRBD2. The V gene's germline CDR1 is MNHEY and CDR2 SMNVEV (reference sequence). The CDR3 is 15 amino acids. Trimming at V came to 3 bases and at J to 7 bases, leaving 8 bases not matched to a gene. The CDR3 DNA follows: TGTGCCAGCAGTTTCCCGGGGGGGTTGGGGAATGAGCAGTTCTTC. Encoded protein: CASSFPGGLGNEQFF.

This clonotype has at least ten counts. The chain is built from TRBV20-1 and TRBJ2-7; a possible D gene is TRBD2 (5 bases). CDR1 and CDR2 from the germline V gene are DFQATT and SNEGSKA (reference sequence). Deletions cut 1 base from V and 1 base from J, with 8 bases between. The CDR3 covers 13 residues. CDR3 loop: CSARVAGSYEQYF. In DNA, the CDR3 is TGCAGTGCTAGAGTGGCGGGTTCCTACGAGCAGTACTTC.

This clonotype showed up many times. The chain combines TRBV18 with TRBJ2-7; 7 positions match TRBD1. Unmatched junction bases numbered 4, after V lost 2 bases and J lost 0 bases. The germline gives CDR1 KGHSH, CDR2 LQKENI. CDR3 length: 15 amino acids. Here the CDR3 DNA reads TGTGCCAGCTCACCAGGGGACAGCTTCTCCTACGAGCAGTACTTC. Translated, it gives CASSPGDSFSYEQYF.

This clonotype was recorded at least ten times. The gene calls are TRBV5-6 and TRBJ2-7; D might be TRBD1 (7 bases). Germline lookup yields CDR1 SGHDT and CDR2 YYEEEE. The CDR3 totals 14 residues. V lost 4 bases to trimming and J lost 2 bases, with 13 bases between them. The CDR3 region is CASSDGGGAYEQYF. The CDR3 bases are TGTGCCAGCAGCGATGGAGGGGGCGCCTACGAGCAGTACTTC.

This clonotype was recorded at least ten times. The chain recombines TRBV7-9 with TRBJ2-3; 12 nucleotides line up with TRBD2. From germline, CDR1 is SEHNR and CDR2 FQNEAQ (reference sequence). CDR3 length: 17 residues. Unmatched junction bases numbered 10, after V lost 4 bases and J lost 5 bases. Here the CDR3 reads CASSSGLAGLAQDTQYF. As DNA, the CDR3 is TGTGCCAGCAGCTCCGGACTAGCGGGACTGGCCCAAGATACGCAGTATTTT.

Many counts were recorded for this clonotype. The rearrangement uses TRBV12-3 or TRBV12-4 and TRBJ2-3; the D gene is possibly TRBD1 (5 bases). V was pared by 1 base and J by 4 bases, with 6 bases between. There are 13 residues in the CDR3. CDR3 sequence reads: CASSLGGPDTQYF. The CDR3 DNA reads as TGTGCCAGCAGTTTAGGGGGCCCAGATACGCAGTATTTT.

The chain recombines TRBV2 with TRBJ1-6; 7 bases are a match to TRBD1. The V gene's germline CDR1 is SNHLY and CDR2 FYNNEI. The ends lost 4 bases at V and 0 bases at J; junction bases unmatched: 6. CDR3 length: 17 residues. The CDR3 is CASSGRGLPSYNSPLHF. The CDR3 DNA reads as TGTGCCAGCAGTGGAAGGGGGCTCCCCTCCTATAATTCACCCCTCCACTTT.

This clonotype was observed many times. V and J are TRBV13 and TRBJ2-7, with TRBD1 as a possible D gene (5 bases). The CDR3 sequence is 14 residues long. Germline lookup yields CDR1 PRHDT and CDR2 FYEKMQ (reference sequence). The ends were cut back, 8 bases at V and 2 bases at J, with 16 bases in the middle. This CDR3 reads CASRWGLGPYEQYF. DNA for the CDR3: TGTGCCAGCCGTTGGGGCCTAGGCCCCTACGAGCAGTACTTC. Supplemented by reference TRBV13 and TRBJ2-7, the full variable domain reads AAGVIQSPRHLIKEKRETATLKCYPIPRHDTVYWYQQGPGQDPQFLISFYEKMQSDKGSIPDRFSAQQFSDYHSELNMSSLELGDSALYFCASRWGLGPYEQYFGPGTRLTVT.